One sample yielded the 27 T cell receptor beta chains listed below, sequenced in a study of OX40 agonist ivuxolimab in advanced cancers. The method behind the library was the immunoSEQ multiplex PCR assay. TCRdb retrieved this table from immuneACCESS and kept in-frame rearrangements only. Not all clones are present; in checked studies, unresolved V genes account for under half, and no reason is known for the remainder. Within this sample are around 90,000 clones, with more than 75% of them counted one time only. Around 0.28% of the sample is taken by the ten largest. Sequenced here: CD4+ or CD8+ T cells sorted from blood, sampled in a trial of the OX40 agonist ivuxolimab. These TCRs come from an adult with an advanced solid tumor such as melanoma, head and neck, liver or kidney cancer.

The chain carries TRBV20-1 and TRBJ2-1, with D tentatively TRBD2 (5 bases). The germline V gene encodes CDR1 DFQATT and CDR2 SNEGSKA (reference sequence). Deletions cut 3 bases from V and 8 bases from J, with 5 bases between. The CDR3 extends over 10 amino acids. CDR3 sequence: CSARRDEQFF. CDR3 sequence (DNA): TGCAGTGCTAGGAGGGATGAGCAGTTCTTC.

The CDR3: CASGRGAETQYF. The CDR3 DNA reads as TGTGCCAGCGGAAGGGGCGCAGAGACCCAGTACTTC. This rearrangement joins TRBV6-5 to TRBJ2-5; possible D gene TRBD1, 5 bases. The CDR3 runs 12 residues. The V gene's germline CDR1 is MNHEY and CDR2 SVGAGI. Trimming removed 8 bases at V and 4 bases at J, with 11 bases between.

V gene TRBV2 combines with J gene TRBJ2-1, with 11 bases that match TRBD2. V was clipped by 6 bases and J by 5 bases; unmatched bases: 12. In germline, CDR1 is SNHLY, CDR2 FYNNEI. This CDR3 contains 17 residues. The CDR3 DNA sequence: TGTGCCAGCAGCGGAGATGGTATAGCGGGGGGGGACAATGAGCAGTTCTTC. Its translation: CASSGDGIAGGDNEQFF. Together with reference TRBV2 and TRBJ2-1, the CDR3 gives the full variable domain: EPEVTQTPSHQVTQMGQEVILRCVPISNHLYFYWYRQILGQKVEFLVSFYNNEISEKSEIFDDQFSVERPDGSNFTLKIRSTKLEDSAMYFCASSGDGIAGGDNEQFFGPGTRLTVL.

The chain joins TRBV7-2 to TRBJ2-1; 8 bases line up with TRBD2. This CDR3 has 17 amino acids. CDR1 and CDR2 from the germline V gene are SGHTA and FQGNSA. Trimming cost V 2 bases and J 3 bases; bases outside gene matches: 9. CDR3 in DNA: TGTGCCAGCAGCTTAAAGTTGAGTAGCGGGAACTACAATGAGCAGTTCTTC. Its translation is CASSLKLSSGNYNEQFF. Complete variable domain (other parts from reference TRBV7-2 and TRBJ2-1): GAGVSQSPSNKVTEKGKDVELRCDPISGHTALYWYRQSLGQGLEFLIYFQGNSAPDKSGLPSDRFSAERTGGSVSTLTIQRTQQEDSAVYLCASSLKLSSGNYNEQFFGPGTRLTVL.

This chain joins TRBV7-9 and TRBJ1-1; the D is unclear. Germline V gene data show CDR1 as SEHNR and CDR2 as FQNEAQ (reference sequence). V was shortened by 4 bases and J by 1 base, with 7 bases between the two germline ends. The CDR3 covers 13 residues. The CDR3 sequence is CASSSAANTEAFF. For the CDR3, the DNA is TGTGCCAGCAGCTCGGCGGCGAACACTGAAGCTTTCTTT.

The chain links TRBV27 to TRBJ2-5; TRBD2 agrees at 11 bases. Germline trimming cut 4 bases from V and 1 base from J; bases unmatched to any gene: 2. Germline V CDR1 and CDR2: MNHEY, SMNVEV (reference sequence). The length of the CDR3 is 15 residues. The CDR3 DNA sequence: TGTGCCAGCAGTTCCGGGACTAGCGGCCAAGAGACCCAGTACTTC. Its translation: CASSSGTSGQETQYF.

The chain joins TRBV18 to TRBJ1-3, with unresolved D. V lost 3 bases and J 3 bases, leaving 15 bases between the germline ends. This CDR3 region has 16 residues. Germline CDR1 and CDR2: KGHSH and LQKENI. The CDR3 nucleotides are TGTGCCAGCTCACCTGCGGCGGGAGTACGTGGAAACACCATATATTTT. Its protein product is CASSPAAGVRGNTIYF. The variable domain in full, with the rest retrieved from reference TRBV18 and TRBJ1-3, is NAGVMQNPRHLVRRRGQEARLRCSPMKGHSHVYWYRQLPEEGLKFMVYLQKENIIDESGMPKERFSAEFPKEGPSILRIQQVVRGDSAAYFCASSPAAGVRGNTIYFGEGSWLTVV.

The chain has TRBV19 and TRBJ2-4, with D unresolved. CDR1 LNHDA and CDR2 SQIVND come from the germline V gene (reference sequence). The V end was cut by 5 bases, the J end by 0 bases, with 11 bases between. This CDR3 comprises 15 residues. This chain's CDR3 is CASSGKILAKNIQYF. DNA of the CDR3: TGTGCCAGTAGTGGGAAAATACTAGCCAAAAACATTCAGTACTTC.

V usage is TRBV18 and J usage is TRBJ2-7; 8 nucleotides line up with TRBD1. Germline values: CDR1 KGHSH, CDR2 LQKENI. This CDR3 contains 14 residues. V was pared by 5 bases and J by 0 bases, with 3 bases of the junction left unmatched. The CDR3 DNA reads as TGTGCCAGCTCAGTAGGACAGGGCTCCTACGAGCAGTACTTC. This gives the protein CASSVGQGSYEQYF.

The J gene is TRBJ1-1, the V gene TRBV10-2, with D hard to call. CDR1 WSHSY and CDR2 SAAADI come from the germline V gene. V lost 3 bases to trimming and J lost 0 bases, with 5 bases between them. The CDR3 totals 13 residues. CDR3 sequence: CASSDGMNTEAFF. DNA of the CDR3: TGCGCCAGCAGTGACGGCATGAACACTGAAGCTTTCTTT.

CDR3: CASSSEGGWETQYF. CDR3 DNA: TGTGCCAGCAGCTCAGAAGGGGGGTGGGAGACCCAGTACTTC. The chain has TRBV6-5 and TRBJ2-5; possibly TRBD1 or TRBD2 for D (6 bases each). CDR1 and CDR2 from the germline V gene are MNHEY and SVGAGI. The CDR3 spans 14 residues. V lost 6 bases and J lost 5, with 16 bases in between.

The V gene is TRBV9, the J gene TRBJ1-2, with D perhaps TRBD1 (6 bases). Trimming left V 6 bases short and J 2 bases short, with 20 bases between. The CDR3 totals 16 residues. CDR1 SGDLS and CDR2 YYNGEE come from the germline V gene. In nucleotides, the CDR3 is TGTGCCAGCACCCCTCCATGGGGGGGCGCCAACTATGGCTACACCTTC. Protein product: CASTPPWGGANYGYTF.

The CDR3 region is CASSNRGQGNTIYF. The CDR3 nucleotides read TGTGCCAGCAGCAACAGGGGGCAGGGAAACACCATATATTTT. This chain uses TRBV6-5 with TRBJ1-3; the match to TRBD1 covers 9 bases. This CDR3 spans 14 amino acids. Germline assignment: CDR1 MNHEY and CDR2 SVGAGI. The ends lost 6 bases at V and 4 bases at J; junction bases unmatched: 4.

The CDR3 loop is CASSGVPRGHSNQPQHF. The CDR3 DNA reads TGTGCCAGCAGTGGGGTACCCAGGGGGCATAGCAATCAGCCCCAGCATTTT. V gene TRBV2 combines with J gene TRBJ1-5, with 8 bases identical to TRBD1. Trimming took 4 bases from V and 0 from J; bases not matched to a gene: 8. Germline V gene sequence: CDR1 SNHLY, CDR2 FYNNEI. The CDR3 spans 17 residues.

This clone was found once. CDR3 DNA sequence: TGTGCCACCAGCGCCACTAGCGGGGGCCCCACAGATACGCAGTATTTT. As protein: CATSATSGGPTDTQYF. This sequence joins TRBV15 and TRBJ2-3; 11 nucleotides align to TRBD2. V was clipped by 5 bases and J by 2 bases; unmatched bases: 6. Germline assignment: CDR1 LNHNV and CDR2 YYDKDF (reference sequence). The CDR3 is made up of 16 amino acids.

The chain carries TRBV7-9 and TRBJ1-1; TRBD1 might be the D (6 bases). CDR1 SEHNR and CDR2 FQNEAQ come from the germline V gene (reference sequence). The CDR3 runs 18 residues. V lost 1 base and J 5 bases, leaving 23 bases between the germline ends. This chain's CDR3 is CASSLGSARGKGGTEAFF. The CDR3 DNA reads as TGTGCCAGCAGCTTAGGATCGGCCAGGGGAAAGGGGGGGACTGAAGCTTTCTTT.

The chain couples TRBV18 to TRBJ1-3, with D hard to call. Trimming stripped 2 bases from V and 4 bases from J, with 18 bases between. The CDR3 is 17 amino acids. Germline CDR1 KGHSH, CDR2 LQKENI. The CDR3 sequence: CASSPNGSGDRGNTIYF. Written as DNA, the CDR3 is TGTGCCAGCTCACCAAATGGTTCAGGCGACCGGGGAAACACCATATATTTT.

The CDR3 DNA reads TGTGCCAGCAGCTTAGGGGAGGGTGGTAGCTCTGGAAACACCATATATTTT. Translated: CASSLGEGGSSGNTIYF. V usage is TRBV7-2 and J usage is TRBJ1-3; D unresolved. The CDR3 has 17 amino acids. V lost 1 base and J lost 0, with 13 bases in between. Per germline, CDR1 SGHTA and CDR2 FQGNSA. Filled out from reference TRBV7-2 and TRBJ1-3, the complete variable domain reads GAGVSQSPSNKVTEKGKDVELRCDPISGHTALYWYRQSLGQGLEFLIYFQGNSAPDKSGLPSDRFSAERTGGSVSTLTIQRTQQEDSAVYLCASSLGEGGSSGNTIYFGEGSWLTVV.

The chain combines TRBV18 with TRBJ1-5, with 9 bases fitting TRBD1. Per germline, CDR1 KGHSH and CDR2 LQKENI. J was trimmed by 6 bases and V by 4 bases; bases with no gene match: 10. CDR3 length equals 16 residues. CDR3 nucleotide sequence: TGTGCCAGCTCACTACTACCCGGGACAGGGATTCAGCCCCAGCATTTT. This translates into CASSLLPGTGIQPQHF.

This chain uses TRBV9 with TRBJ1-4; unclear D gene. With 0 bases removed from V and 13 bases from J, the gap between germline ends came to 19 bases. Germline-derived CDR1 and CDR2 are SGDLS and YYNGEE. The CDR3 is 15 residues long. The CDR3 nucleotides read TGTGCCAGCAGCGTAGCAGGTTCTCGGAATGAGGTACTGTTTTTT. Translated: CASSVAGSRNEVLFF.

The chain links TRBV7-4 to TRBJ2-7; D unresolved. V lost 1 base to trimming and J lost 4 bases, with 11 bases between them. The CDR3 loop spans 14 amino acids. CDR1 and CDR2 (germline): SGHVT, SQSDAQ. The CDR3 nucleotides read TGTGCCAGCAGCTTAGAGGGATGCGGTTACGAGCAGTACTTC. It yields the protein CASSLEGCGYEQYF. The whole variable domain, filled in from reference TRBV7-4 and TRBJ2-7, reads GAGVSQSPRYKVAKRGRDVALRCDSISGHVTLYWYRQTLGQGSEVLTYSQSDAQRDKSGRPSGRFSAERPERSVSTLKIQRTEQGDSAVYLCASSLEGCGYEQYFGPGTRLTVT.

This clone was picked up a small number of times. The gene calls are TRBV10-2 and TRBJ2-1, with unresolved D. Trimming stripped 1 base from V and 4 bases from J, with 5 bases between. The CDR3 runs to 13 residues. CDR1 and CDR2 from the germline V gene are WSHSY and SAAADI. The CDR3 region is CASSELQYNEQFF. Here the CDR3 DNA reads TGCGCCAGCAGTGAGTTGCAGTACAATGAGCAGTTCTTC.

The gene calls are TRBV5-1 and TRBJ1-5; 7 bases align to TRBD1. In germline, CDR1 is SGHRS, CDR2 YFSETQ. The CDR3 is made up of 14 amino acids. Unmatched junction bases numbered 6, after V lost 4 bases and J lost 5 bases. This chain's CDR3 is CASSPTGTHQPQHF. The CDR3 DNA reads as TGCGCCAGCAGCCCGACAGGGACGCATCAGCCCCAGCATTTT.

V usage is TRBV7-2 and J usage is TRBJ1-1; 7 nucleotides line up with TRBD1. V gave up 1 base and J gave up 3 bases; unmatched junction bases: 5. This CDR3 comprises 15 residues. Germline V lookup: CDR1 SGHTA, CDR2 FQGNSA. The CDR3 DNA follows: TGTGCCAGCAGCTTAGTACCCGGGACAGACACTGAAGCTTTCTTT. It translates to CASSLVPGTDTEAFF.

This rearrangement joins TRBV10-1 to TRBJ2-3, with D unclear. Trimming took off 8 bases at V and 4 bases at J, with 10 bases between the two ends. There are 12 residues in the CDR3. Germline CDR1 is WNHNN and CDR2 is SYGVQD (reference sequence). The CDR3 DNA is TGCGCCAGCCCCAAGTGGGCAGATACGCAGTATTTT. It yields the protein CASPKWADTQYF.

This sequence joins TRBV10-1 and TRBJ1-6, with 12 bases that match TRBD1. The V gene's germline CDR1 is WNHNN and CDR2 SYGVQD (reference sequence). V shed 6 bases and J 9 bases; nucleotides not matched to a gene: 3. The length of the CDR3 is 14 residues. In DNA form, the CDR3 reads TGCGCCAGCAGCCCGGGACAGGGGGCTTCACCCCTCCACTTT. It translates to CASSPGQGASPLHF.

The rearrangement links TRBV18 to TRBJ2-5, with TRBD1 identical over 10 bases. The CDR3 spans 16 residues. Germline V lookup: CDR1 KGHSH, CDR2 LQKENI. Trimming cost V 4 bases and J 1 base; bases outside gene matches: 6. CDR3 nucleotides: TGTGCCAGCTCACGGCAGACAGGGGGCTCCCAAGAGACCCAGTACTTC. It codes for CASSRQTGGSQETQYF.